This T cell receptor (beta chain) is from a study of cytomegalovirus exposure and HLA in healthy donors. Study summary: Findings of an earlier analysis included under 140 million unique TCR beta sequences from roughly 200 million T cells. Regarding the study as a whole: An observed cluster of highly shared sequence variants was recorded as a likely sequencing artifact.

With 60 Vbeta and 13 Jbeta primers, the PCR was carried out. Here immunoSEQ multiplex PCR was the method, and the copy in TCRdb shows in-frame clones only, minus some. This sample has 75,000 to 90,000 clones, with 78% found just once. The CDR3 is made up of 14 amino acids. V lost 1 base and J lost 5, with 10 bases in between. In germline, CDR1 is SEHNR, CDR2 FQNEAQ (reference sequence). Points on this clone: As yet, its antigen is unknown.

This clonotype was sampled from a middle-aged woman in good health and CMV-seropositive. This rearrangement joins TRBV7-9 to TRBJ2-3; D is uncertain. The sequenced sample consisted of PBMCs. CDR3 nucleotide sequence: TGTGCCAGCAGCTTAGTCACTGCACGAGATACGCAGTATTTT. This gives the protein CASSLVTARDTQYF.